This T cell receptor (beta chain) was sequenced in a study of response to subunit inactivated influenza vaccine. Study outcomes and limitations: The authors suggested that every seasonal influenza vaccination recruits few new T cells.

Of note for this clonotype: The antigen remains unidentified.

TCRdb analysed the RT-PCR reads with MiXCR anew, one entry per CDR3 protein. The table includes 650,000 or so distinct CDR3 sequences, less than 15% detected once. The ends were cut back, 4 bases at V and 5 bases at J, with 17 bases in the middle. This CDR3 comprises 15 residues. Looked up from germline, CDR1 is MDHEN and CDR2 is SYDVKM. This specimen consisted of PBMCs from blood, obtained less than 15 days before vaccination. The clonotype was recovered from a man in his fifties who received an inactivated influenza vaccine. The V and J genes are TRBV28 and TRBJ2-5, with D tentatively TRBD2 (6 bases). The CDR3 DNA is TGTGCCAGCAGTTCCGCCCCGGGGGAGTTGGAGACCCAGTACTTC. This codes for CASSSAPGELETQYF.